These 14 T cell receptor beta chains came from one sample sequenced in a study of blood T cell repertoires in COVID-19. Assay used: immunoSEQ multiplex PCR; TCRdb lists only in-frame clones, some missing. The top ten clones hold 0.7% of a sample with approximately 470,000 clones, 87% of them seen once. The sequencing sample was made of PBMCs or T cells enriched from blood (not recorded which). Every receptor here comes from a woman under 30 who had recovered from COVID-19.

On this clone: No conserved phenylalanine or tryptophan is present at the end of the CDR3, so a read error is the likely explanation. The DNA is omitted, as the CDR3 cannot be located on it reliably, and the CDR3 follows TCRdb's listing. The chain has TRBV7-9 and TRBJ2-7; the table's D call, TRBD1, has no DNA check behind it. Looked up from germline, CDR1 is SEHNR and CDR2 is FQNEAQ (reference sequence). The CDR3 extends over 13 residues, inclusive of both ends. CDR3 sequence reads: CASSLTRRQGYPS.

This clone has only one observation. This chain links TRBV27 with TRBJ2-1; 10 positions match TRBD2. CDR1 is MNHEY, CDR2 SMNVEV, per germline (reference sequence). This CDR3 region has 20 residues. Unmatched junction bases numbered 19, after V lost 8 bases and J lost 0 bases. The CDR3 loop reads CASARRFLAGAPSSYNEQFF. For the CDR3, the DNA is TGTGCCAGCGCCAGGAGATTTCTAGCGGGGGCCCCGAGCTCCTACAATGAGCAGTTCTTC.

DNA for the CDR3: TGTGCTAGTGGCCCCGGACAGGGAGGGGACATTCAGTACTTC. Translated, it gives CASGPGQGGDIQYF. The chain uses TRBV12-5 and TRBJ2-4, with D perhaps TRBD1 (8 bases). The CDR3 extends over 14 amino acids. V dropped 6 bases and J dropped 8 bases, with 17 bases sitting between them. CDR1 is LGHNT and CDR2 is FRNRAP in the germline V gene.

The chain couples TRBV27 to TRBJ2-5, with TRBD1 matching 11 bases. This CDR3 is 20 amino acids long. Per germline, CDR1 MNHEY and CDR2 SMNVEV (reference sequence). V dropped 4 bases and J dropped 5; count of bases not matched to a gene: 21. In DNA form, the CDR3 reads TGTGCCAGCAGTTCGTATGAAGTCCTCGAGGGACAGGGGGTTAGGGAGACCCAGTACTTC. Encoded protein: CASSSYEVLEGQGVRETQYF.

This clone has just one count. The V and J genes are TRBV5-6 and TRBJ2-1; 9 positions agree with TRBD2. Trimming took 0 bases from V and 6 from J; bases not matched to a gene: 7. Germline V gene lookup returns CDR1 SGHDT and CDR2 YYEEEE. This CDR3 has 16 amino acids. CDR3 amino acids: CASSLDRLAEGNEQFF. The CDR3 DNA reads TGTGCCAGCAGCTTGGACCGACTAGCGGAGGGCAATGAGCAGTTCTTC. Full variable domain (missing parts from reference TRBV5-6 and TRBJ2-1): DAGVTQSPTHLIKTRGQQVTLRCSPKSGHDTVSWYQQALGQGPQFIFQYYEEEERQRGNFPDRFSGHQFPNYSSELNVNALLLGDSALYLCASSLDRLAEGNEQFFGPGTRLTVL.

CDR3 region: CASSQDRQGSGNTIYF. The DNA of the CDR3 is TGCGCCAGCAGCCAAGATAGACAGGGCTCTGGAAACACCATATATTTT. The chain carries TRBV4-1 and TRBJ1-3; 7 bases are a match to TRBD1. The germline V gene encodes CDR1 MGHRA and CDR2 YSYEKL. The CDR3 runs to 16 residues. Trimming at V came to 0 bases and at J to 0 bases, leaving 2 bases not matched to a gene.

This chain links TRBV19 with TRBJ1-2, with 9 nucleotides matching TRBD1. The CDR3 loop spans 15 amino acids. Germline V gives CDR1 LNHDA, CDR2 SQIVND (reference sequence). The trim removed 8 bases at V and 2 bases at J, leaving 9 bases unmatched. The CDR3 DNA sequence: TGTGCCAGTCGGCAACCGGGACAGGGAAACTATGGCTACACCTTC. Its translation: CASRQPGQGNYGYTF.

This chain connects TRBV12-3 or TRBV12-4 to TRBJ1-1, with D possibly being TRBD1 (5 bases). This CDR3 comprises 12 residues. Deletions cut 4 bases from V and 7 bases from J, with 10 bases between. The CDR3 DNA follows: TGTGCCAGCAGTTGGATTCAGGGTGAAGCTTTCTTT. Its protein product is CASSWIQGEAFF.

This sequence joins TRBV3-1 (or the pseudogene TRBV3-2) and TRBJ2-2; 7 positions agree with TRBD2. Trimming removed 4 bases from V and 7 bases from J; junction bases left unmatched: 12. Germline CDR1 reads LGHDT; CDR2 reads YNNKEL (reference sequence). The CDR3 extends over 16 amino acids. This CDR3 is CASSPPSGRRVGELFF. In DNA form, the CDR3 reads TGTGCCAGCAGCCCACCTAGCGGACGGAGGGTCGGGGAGCTGTTTTTT.

The chain carries TRBV5-5 and TRBJ2-1; 8 bases fit TRBD2. Germline values: CDR1 SGHKS, CDR2 YYEKEE (reference sequence). This CDR3 has 15 residues. V shed 4 bases and J 3 bases; nucleotides not matched to a gene: 6. The CDR3: CASSREGQIYNEQFF. DNA for the CDR3: TGTGCCAGCAGCCGGGAGGGGCAGATCTACAATGAGCAGTTCTTC.

J is TRBJ1-2 and V is TRBV5-1, with 8 positions matching TRBD1. The CDR3 has 15 residues. Germline lookup yields CDR1 SGHRS and CDR2 YFSETQ. V lost 2 bases and J lost 6; bases outside the gene matches: 9. CDR3 sequence: CASSFGPDRGDGYTF. The CDR3 nucleotides read TGCGCCAGCAGCTTTGGGCCCGACAGGGGTGATGGCTACACCTTC.

The rearrangement links TRBV7-2 to TRBJ1-5, with 12 bases lining up with TRBD1. This CDR3 region has 16 residues. CDR1 is SGHTA and CDR2 is FQGNSA in the germline V gene. After removal of 2 bases from V and 7 bases from J, the junction contained 6 bases not matched to a gene. CDR3: CASSLKGTGGWQPQHF. As DNA, the CDR3 is TGTGCCAGCAGCTTAAAAGGGACAGGGGGCTGGCAGCCCCAGCATTTT. The full variable domain, its missing parts supplied by reference TRBV7-2 and TRBJ1-5, is GAGVSQSPSNKVTEKGKDVELRCDPISGHTALYWYRQSLGQGLEFLIYFQGNSAPDKSGLPSDRFSAERTGGSVSTLTIQRTQQEDSAVYLCASSLKGTGGWQPQHFGDGTRLSIL.

This chain links TRBV6-1 with TRBJ2-5; 8 bases map to TRBD1. Germline assignment: CDR1 MNHNS and CDR2 SASEGT. The CDR3 length is 16 residues. Losses at the gene ends were 2 bases for V and 1 base for J; bases not matched to a gene: 6. The CDR3 DNA is TGTGCCAGCAGTGAATACAGGGGGTTCCCCCAAGAGACCCAGTACTTC. Encoded protein: CASSEYRGFPQETQYF.

This chain links TRBV5-1 with TRBJ1-4; 10 bases fit TRBD1. The CDR3 contains 15 residues. CDR1 and CDR2 from the germline V gene are SGHRS and YFSETQ. V trimming: 1 base; J trimming: 10 bases; junction bases outside the gene matches: 7. CDR3 protein: CASSLFLGQGPKLFF. The CDR3 DNA sequence: TGCGCCAGCAGCTTGTTCTTGGGACAGGGGCCAAAACTGTTTTTT.